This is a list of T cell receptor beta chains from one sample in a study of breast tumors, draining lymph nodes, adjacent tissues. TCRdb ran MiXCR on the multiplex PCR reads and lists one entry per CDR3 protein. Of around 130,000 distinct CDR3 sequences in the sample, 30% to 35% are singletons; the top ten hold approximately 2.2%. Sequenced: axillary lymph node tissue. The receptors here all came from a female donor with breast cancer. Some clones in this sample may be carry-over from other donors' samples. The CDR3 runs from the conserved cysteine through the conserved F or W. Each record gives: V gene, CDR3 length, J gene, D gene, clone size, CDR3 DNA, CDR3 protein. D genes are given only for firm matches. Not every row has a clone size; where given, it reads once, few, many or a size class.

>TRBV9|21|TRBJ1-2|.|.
.
CASSFYICSAAELGQYYGYTF
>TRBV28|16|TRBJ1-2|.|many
TGTGCCAGCAGTTTTTCCGGGCAGCGGATAATCTATGGCTACACCTTC
CASSFSGQRIIYGYTF
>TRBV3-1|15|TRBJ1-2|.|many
TGTGCCAGCAGCCAAGATGCGAGGGGTCGGGATGGCTACACCTTC
CASSQDARGRDGYTF
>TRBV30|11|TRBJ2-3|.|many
TGTGCCTGGAGTAACACAGATACGCAGTATTTT
CAWSNTDTQYF
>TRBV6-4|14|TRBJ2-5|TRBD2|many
TGTGCCAGCGGATCCTCGGGGGGGCAAGAGACCCAGTACTTC
CASGSSGGQETQYF
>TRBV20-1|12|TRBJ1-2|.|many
TGCAGTGCTAGTGGGGGAGCTTATGGCTACACCTTC
CSASGGAYGYTF
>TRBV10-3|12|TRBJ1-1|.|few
TGTGCCATCAGTGTGTCCAACACTGAAGCTTTCTTT
CAISVSNTEAFF
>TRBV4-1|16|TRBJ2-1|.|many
TGCGCCAGCAGCCAAGAAGGGGTTAGCTCCTACAATGAGCAGTTCTTC
CASSQEGVSSYNEQFF
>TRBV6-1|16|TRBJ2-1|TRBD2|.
TGTGCCAGCAGTGAACGGGCGGGGGGGTCCTACAATGAGCAGTTCTTC
CASSERAGGSYNEQFF
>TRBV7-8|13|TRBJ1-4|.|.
TGTGCCATCAGCTTACACGGGGCTCCAAAACTGTTTTTT
CAISLHGAPKLFF
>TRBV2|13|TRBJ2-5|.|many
TGTGCCAGCAGGTCAACAGGTGTAGAGACCCAGTACTTC
CASRSTGVETQYF
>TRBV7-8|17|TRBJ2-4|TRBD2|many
TGTGCCAGCAGCCACGGACTAGCGGGGGGGAGGGGAAACATTCAGTACTTC
CASSHGLAGGRGNIQYF
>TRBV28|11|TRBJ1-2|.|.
TGTGCCAGCAGAATCAGTAATGGCTACACCTTC
CASRISNGYTF
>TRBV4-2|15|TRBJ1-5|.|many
TGTGCCAGCAGCGCCACAAGTAATAGCAATCAGCCCCAGCATTTT
CASSATSNSNQPQHF
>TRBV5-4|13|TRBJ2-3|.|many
TGTGCCAGCAGCACCCGACCCTCAGATACGCAGTATTTT
CASSTRPSDTQYF
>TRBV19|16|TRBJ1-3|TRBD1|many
TGTGCCAGTAGTATCTGGACAGGGACCTCTGGAAACACCATATATTTT
CASSIWTGTSGNTIYF
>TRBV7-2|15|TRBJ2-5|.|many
TGTGCCAGCAGCTTATTCGCGTCCAGCCAAGAGACCCAGTACTTC
CASSLFASSQETQYF
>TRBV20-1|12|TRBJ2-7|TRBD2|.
TGCAGTGCTAGAGAAAGCGGGAACGAGCAGTACTTC
CSARESGNEQYF
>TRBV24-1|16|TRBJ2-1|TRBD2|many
TGTGCCACCAGTGAAAGGACTAGCGGGGGGGCGGATGAGCAGTTCTTC
CATSERTSGGADEQFF